The count of the clone carrying this T cell receptor beta chain is one. Repertoires were generated with immunoSEQ multiplex PCR, while TCRdb's copy carries only in-frame clones and drops some. This sample yields 10,000 to 15,000 clones, of which roughly 82% are seen a single time; 21% belongs to the top ten. V was shortened by 5 bases and J by 0 bases, with 11 bases between the two germline ends. Germline V gene data show CDR1 as MNHEY and CDR2 as SMNVEV (reference sequence). The CDR3 consists of 15 residues. This specimen comes from a study of blood T cell repertoires in COVID-19. The overall study: The analysed material was cDNA or gDNA that came from T cells, B-cell-depleted T cells, or PBMCs.

The origin of this receptor is a human donor in a cohort sampled during active COVID-19. This sequence joins TRBV27 and TRBJ2-1; D unclear. The material sequenced was peripheral blood. The CDR3 protein is CASSLGSFSYNEQFF. The DNA for the CDR3 is TGTGCCAGCAGTCTTGGCTCGTTCTCCTACAATGAGCAGTTCTTC.